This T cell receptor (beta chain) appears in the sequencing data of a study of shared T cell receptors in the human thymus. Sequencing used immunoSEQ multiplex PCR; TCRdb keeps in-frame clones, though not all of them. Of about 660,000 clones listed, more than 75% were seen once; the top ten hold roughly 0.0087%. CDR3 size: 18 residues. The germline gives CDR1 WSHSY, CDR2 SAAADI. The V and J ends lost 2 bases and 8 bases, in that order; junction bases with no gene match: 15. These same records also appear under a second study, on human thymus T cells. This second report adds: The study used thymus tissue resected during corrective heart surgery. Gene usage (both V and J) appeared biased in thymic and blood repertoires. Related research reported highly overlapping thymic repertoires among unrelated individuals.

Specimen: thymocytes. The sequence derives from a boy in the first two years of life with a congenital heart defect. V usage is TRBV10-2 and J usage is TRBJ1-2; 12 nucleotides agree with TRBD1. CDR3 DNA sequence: TGCGCCAGCAGTGAGGACCCGGGACAGGGGGCGTCAAGAGAAGGCTACACCTTC. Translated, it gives CASSEDPGQGASREGYTF.